This T cell receptor beta chain was identified in a study of blood T cells in healthy people across ages. At the level of the study: Template switching retrieved approximately one barcoded beta molecule for each two T cells. Findings and caveats of the study: Donor CMV status was unknown, possibly confounding expanded clonotype changes.

The ends lost 10 bases at V and 3 bases at J; junction bases unmatched: 5. This CDR3 comprises 12 residues. Germline V lookup: CDR1 MDHEN, CDR2 SYDVKM. The use of a sample-barcoded 5' primer and a J-beta primer mix characterized a second PCR of roughly 7 to 12 cycles. Sequencing yielded, for each sample, at least 2.5 million paired-end reads carrying CDR3. TCRdb independently ran MiXCR on the 5' RACE reads; one entry per CDR3 protein. The sample holds roughly 800,000 distinct CDR3 sequences, more than 45% seen once. Healthy Caucasian individuals from Russia aged about 6 to 90 were enrolled as donors. This clonotype was seen only a few times. The antigen remains unidentified.

This chain links TRBV28 with TRBJ1-2; TRBD1 agrees at 7 bases. This sequence originates from a man aged 25 to 45 in good health. The specimen sequenced was blood. The chain's CDR3 is CATHGTDYGYTF. CDR3 nucleotide sequence: TGTGCCACCCACGGGACAGACTATGGCTACACCTTC.